The 21 T cell receptor beta chains reported below all come from one sample, sequenced in a study of blood T cells in healthy people across ages. PCR was performed a second time for about 6 to 11 cycles using a sample-barcoded 5' primer and a J-beta primer mix. TCRdb processed the 5' RACE reads anew with MiXCR; each CDR3 protein has one entry. The sample records 780,000 or so distinct CDR3 sequences, around three fifths being singletons. Sequencing was carried out using blood. The receptors stem from a man aged 35 to 55 in good health.

The rearrangement links TRBV5-6 to TRBJ1-2; D is unclear. Trimming cost V 0 bases and J 0 bases, with 9 bases left between them. The CDR3 extends over 15 amino acids. Germline-derived CDR1 and CDR2 are SGHDT and YYEEEE. CDR3 nucleotides: TGTGCCAGCAGCTTGGTGGACGTAGCTAACTATGGCTACACCTTC. As protein: CASSLVDVANYGYTF.

This clonotype was detected only once. The chain combines TRBV12-3 or TRBV12-4 with TRBJ1-1; D unresolved. This CDR3 is built from 13 residues. Trimming pared 3 bases from V and 0 bases from J, leaving 5 bases between. CDR3 in DNA: TGTGCCAGCAGTTTTTTGATGAACACTGAAGCTTTCTTT. Translation gives CASSFLMNTEAFF.

The CDR3: CATSRDQITGIQETQYF. DNA for the CDR3: TGTGCCACCAGCAGAGATCAGATCACTGGGATCCAAGAGACCCAGTACTTC. V usage is TRBV15 and J usage is TRBJ2-5, with D unclear. With 0 bases removed from V and 1 base from J, the gap between germline ends came to 15 bases. Germline V gene lookup returns CDR1 LNHNV and CDR2 YYDKDF (reference sequence). The CDR3 runs 17 residues.

V gene TRBV28 combines with J gene TRBJ2-5, with TRBD1 matching 8 bases. With the DNA end fitting TRBJ2-7 better, the J assignment may be wrong. CDR1 and CDR2 from the germline V gene are MDHEN and SYDVKM. This CDR3 has 15 residues. CDR3 in amino acids: CASSSPGTGLYEQYF. As DNA, the CDR3 is TGTGCCAGCAGCAGCCCCGGGACAGGTCTTTACGAGCAGTACTTC.

The rearrangement joins TRBV21-1 to TRBJ2-3; TRBD2 is the table's D call and was not checked against the DNA. TRBV21-1 is noted as a pseudogene. This CDR3 contains 16 residues. CDR3 nucleotide sequence: TGTGCCAGCAAGACTAGCGGGGGGGACGGCACAGATACGCAGTATTTT. This gives the protein CASKTSGGDGTDTQYF.

The gene calls are TRBV28 and TRBJ2-7; 7 nucleotides line up with TRBD2. From germline, CDR1 is MDHEN and CDR2 SYDVKM. The CDR3 has 18 amino acids. V dropped 3 bases and J dropped 4; count of bases not matched to a gene: 18. The CDR3 loop is CASSLEVGGSFPGYEQYF. The CDR3 DNA follows: TGTGCCAGCAGTTTGGAGGTTGGCGGGAGTTTCCCCGGGTACGAGCAGTACTTC. Filled out from reference TRBV28 and TRBJ2-7, the complete variable domain reads DVKVTQSSRYLVKRTGEKVFLECVQDMDHENMFWYRQDPGLGLRLIYFSYDVKMKEKGDIPEGYSVSREKKERFSLILESASTNQTSMYLCASSLEVGGSFPGYEQYFGPGTRLTVT.

The V call is TRBV7-9, the J call TRBJ2-5; D is possibly TRBD1 or TRBD2 (5 bases each). The CDR3 runs to 15 residues. V lost 3 bases, J lost 5 bases, and 16 bases lay in between. CDR1 SEHNR and CDR2 FQNEAQ come from the germline V gene (reference sequence). This CDR3 reads CASSFLRDRKETQYF. Here the CDR3 DNA reads TGTGCCAGCAGCTTTCTCCGGGACCGGAAGGAGACCCAGTACTTC.

This rearrangement joins TRBV3-1 to TRBJ2-1, with D perhaps TRBD1 or TRBD2 (5 bases each). V was clipped by 2 bases and J by 1 base, with 18 bases between them. The germline CDR1 and CDR2 sequences are LGHDT and YNNKEL (reference sequence). This CDR3 has 18 amino acids. This CDR3 is CASSQWPGRGPSYNEQFF. The CDR3 nucleotides are TGTGCCAGCAGCCAATGGCCGGGACGGGGACCATCCTACAATGAGCAGTTCTTC.

This clonotype was picked up many times. The V call is TRBV10-3, the J call TRBJ2-7, with TRBD2 identical over 8 bases. The J call could be wrong; TRBJ2-5 is a better fit for the DNA end. Per the germline V gene, CDR1 is ENHRY and CDR2 is SYGVKD. The CDR3 has 14 residues. The CDR3 DNA reads TGTGCCATCAGTGCGGGACTAGGTCGAGAGACCCAGTACTTC. Translated, it gives CAISAGLGRETQYF.

The genes are TRBV29-1 and TRBJ1-1, with D possibly TRBD1 on 5 matching bases. Deletions cut 6 bases from V and 1 base from J, with 15 bases between. The CDR3 totals 14 residues. Germline values: CDR1 SQVTM, CDR2 ANQGSEA. CDR3 nucleotides: TGCAGCGTCTCCCTTGGGGGTCGGAACACTGAAGCTTTCTTT. Translating gives CSVSLGGRNTEAFF. Based on the CDR3 plus reference TRBV29-1 and TRBJ1-1, the full variable domain is SAVISQKPSRDICQRGTSLTIQCQVDSQVTMMFWYRQQPGQSLTLIATANQGSEATYESGFVIDKFPISRPNLTFSTLTVSNMSPEDSSIYLCSVSLGGRNTEAFFGQGTRLTVV.

The sample holds a few counts of this clonotype. The chain recombines TRBV27 with TRBJ2-6; D call uncertain. The germline V and J ends were trimmed by 4 bases and 0 bases, with 13 bases remaining between them. Germline CDR1 and CDR2: MNHEY and SMNVEV (reference sequence). This CDR3 is 17 amino acids long. The CDR3 spells CASSYTPHPSGANVLTF. CDR3 DNA sequence: TGTGCCAGCAGTTACACGCCACACCCCTCTGGGGCCAACGTCCTGACTTTC.

The rearrangement joins TRBV30 to TRBJ2-3; D assignment may be TRBD1 or TRBD2 (6 bases each). This CDR3 has 14 amino acids. Germline loops: CDR1 GTSNPN, CDR2 SVGIG (reference sequence). V lost 3 bases and J lost 5, with 15 bases in between. DNA of the CDR3: TGTGCCTGGAGGAACCGGGGGCGCAAAGATACGCAGTATTTT. The encoded protein is CAWRNRGRKDTQYF.

V usage is TRBV7-7 and J usage is TRBJ2-5; D is perhaps TRBD1 (6 bases). The CDR3 totals 13 residues. Looked up from germline, CDR1 is SSHAT and CDR2 is FNYEAQ (reference sequence). The V gene lost 8 bases and the J gene lost 2 bases, with 12 bases spanning the gap. The CDR3, as DNA: TGTGCCAGCTCAAACAGGGTTCAAGAGACCCAGTACTTC. Translated, it gives CASSNRVQETQYF. The full variable domain, with the rest looked up from reference TRBV7-7 and TRBJ2-5, is GAGVSQSPRYKVTKRGQDVTLRCDPISSHATLYWYQQALGQGPEFLTYFNYEAQPDKSGLPSDRFSAERPEGSISTLTIQRTEQRDSAMYRCASSNRVQETQYFGPGTRLLVL.

CDR3 bases: TGCAGCGAACAGACAGGGGACAATGAGCAGTACTTC. Translated: CSEQTGDNEQYF. The rearrangement joins TRBV29-1 to TRBJ2-1, with TRBD1 identical over 8 bases. The J call is in doubt because the DNA end fits TRBJ2-7 better. The germline V gene encodes CDR1 SQVTM and CDR2 ANQGSEA. The CDR3 contains 12 residues.

The V gene is TRBV27, the J gene TRBJ1-6; a possible D gene is TRBD1 (6 bases). CDR3 size: 14 residues. The ends were cut back, 5 bases at V and 10 bases at J, with 15 bases in the middle. The germline V gene encodes CDR1 MNHEY and CDR2 SMNVEV (reference sequence). The CDR3 sequence is CASSERGMRSPLHF. The CDR3 nucleotides are TGTGCCAGCAGTGAGAGGGGGATGAGATCACCCCTCCACTTT.

This clonotype showed up many times. The rearrangement links TRBV28 to TRBJ1-1; D is unresolved. CDR1 MDHEN and CDR2 SYDVKM come from the germline V gene. V lost 5 bases, J lost 3 bases, and 13 bases lay in between. This CDR3 has 14 amino acids. The CDR3 nucleotides are TGTGCCAGCAGTACCCCGGAATGGCACACTGAAGCTTTCTTT. Amino acids: CASSTPEWHTEAFF. Complete variable domain (other parts from reference TRBV28 and TRBJ1-1): DVKVTQSSRYLVKRTGEKVFLECVQDMDHENMFWYRQDPGLGLRLIYFSYDVKMKEKGDIPEGYSVSREKKERFSLILESASTNQTSMYLCASSTPEWHTEAFFGQGTRLTVV.

This clonotype appeared once. V gene TRBV3-1 combines with J gene TRBJ1-2; maybe TRBD1 (5 bases). Germline-derived CDR1 and CDR2 are LGHDT and YNNKEL (reference sequence). The V end lost 4 bases, the J end lost 9 bases, and 21 bases lay between the germline ends. The CDR3 consists of 15 residues. CDR3: CASSPDTGRVGRYTF. CDR3 DNA: TGTGCCAGCAGCCCCGATACAGGTAGAGTCGGGCGCTACACCTTC.

J is TRBJ2-5 and V is TRBV6-5; 12 bases fit TRBD1. Losses at the gene ends were 6 bases for V and 6 bases for J; bases not matched to a gene: 11. Per the germline V gene, CDR1 is MNHEY and CDR2 is SVGAGI. The CDR3 is 16 residues long. The CDR3 sequence: CASSRPGQGAGKTQYF. The CDR3 nucleotides are TGTGCCAGCAGCAGACCGGGACAGGGGGCAGGAAAGACCCAGTACTTC.

This clonotype was seen a single time. The rearrangement joins TRBV7-2 to TRBJ2-2, with unresolved D. Trimming left V 5 bases short and J 6 bases short, with 22 bases between. Germline-derived CDR1 and CDR2 are SGHTA and FQGNSA. The length of the CDR3 is 17 residues. CDR3 nucleotides: TGTGCCAGCAGCCTAAACTCGGCAACTGGCTCAGCCGGGGAGCTGTTTTTT. Its translation: CASSLNSATGSAGELFF.

The chain recombines TRBV27 with TRBJ1-4; no clear D. Per the germline V gene, CDR1 is MNHEY and CDR2 is SMNVEV (reference sequence). This CDR3 contains 12 residues. The germline V and J ends were trimmed by 6 bases and 10 bases, with 12 bases remaining between them. DNA for the CDR3: TGTGCCAGCAGAAGTCTTGAGGGAAAACTGTTTTTT. Its protein is CASRSLEGKLFF. The full variable domain, rest sourced from reference TRBV27 and TRBJ1-4, is EAQVTQNPRYLITVTGKKLTVTCSQNMNHEYMSWYRQDPGLGLRQIYYSMNVEVTDKGDVPEGYKVSRKEKRNFPLILESPSPNQTSLYFCASRSLEGKLFFGSGTQLSVL.

The chain has TRBV28 and TRBJ1-6, with TRBD1 as a possible D gene (5 bases). Trimming stripped 3 bases from V and 8 bases from J, with 20 bases between. This CDR3 is built from 17 residues. Germline values: CDR1 MDHEN, CDR2 SYDVKM. The CDR3 reads CASSFPPMGGEDSPLHF. CDR3 in DNA: TGTGCCAGCAGTTTCCCTCCTATGGGGGGTGAGGATTCACCCCTCCACTTT.